This paragraph covers one T cell receptor (beta chain) sequence. The data belong to a study of blood T cell repertoires in COVID-19. Source study methods: The assay estimated nucleated cells by amplifying reference gene primers. Data came from immunoSEQ multiplex PCR; TCRdb stores just in-frame clones and leaves some out. Clone size and the V and J calls come from that table; the DNA yielded D and trimming. The table records around 99,000 clones, about nine tenths of them present only once. V shed 3 bases and J shed 7 bases, with 18 bases lying between them. Germline CDR1 KGHSH, CDR2 LQKENI. The CDR3 is made up of 16 amino acids.

The receptor comes from a man aged 45-60 years with acute or convalescent COVID-19. The sequenced material came from peripheral blood. The chain links TRBV18 to TRBJ1-4; D unclear. The CDR3 DNA reads TGTGCCAGCTCACCGATGATGTGGGCAGTCGGTGAAAAACTGTTTTTT. This sequence encodes CASSPMMWAVGEKLFF.